This section outlines one T cell receptor (beta chain) sequence together with its context. Its target is unknown. The sample originates from a study of response to subunit inactivated influenza vaccine. After removal of 1 base from V and 1 base from J, the junction contained 3 bases not matched to a gene. CDR1 DFQATT and CDR2 SNEGSKA come from the germline V gene (reference sequence). This CDR3 is built from 14 residues. A single record per CDR3 protein comes from TCRdb applying MiXCR to the RT-PCR reads. The sample gives 600,000 to 850,000 distinct CDR3 sequences, 12% to 15% of which show up once; approximately 7.6% is in the top ten. Study results and caveats: After each seasonal influenza vaccination, few new T cells are recruited, the authors suggested.

The sample in question was PBMCs from blood, obtained around two weeks before vaccination. The V gene is TRBV20-1, the J gene TRBJ2-7; 8 bases are shared with TRBD1. The sequence was obtained from a man aged 45 to 65 who received an inactivated influenza vaccine. This CDR3 reads CSARGRTGSYEQYF. CDR3 nucleotides: TGCAGTGCTAGAGGTCGGACAGGGTCCTACGAGCAGTACTTC.